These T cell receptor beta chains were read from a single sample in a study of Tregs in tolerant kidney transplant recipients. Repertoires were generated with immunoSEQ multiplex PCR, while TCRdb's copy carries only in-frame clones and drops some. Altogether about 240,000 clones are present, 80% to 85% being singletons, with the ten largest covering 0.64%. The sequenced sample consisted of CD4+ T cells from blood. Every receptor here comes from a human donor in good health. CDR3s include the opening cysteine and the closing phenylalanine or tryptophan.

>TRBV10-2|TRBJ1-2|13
CASSLRDTNGYTF
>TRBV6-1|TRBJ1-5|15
CASSEQGAMDQPQHF
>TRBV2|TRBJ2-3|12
CASTYSTDTQYF
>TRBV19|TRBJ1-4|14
CASSIDPTVEKLFF
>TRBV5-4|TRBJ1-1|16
CATQGDRGFLNTEAFF
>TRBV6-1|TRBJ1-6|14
CASSEAVRPLSLHF
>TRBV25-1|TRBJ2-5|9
CASSHNLDF
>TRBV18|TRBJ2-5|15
CASSAGQGKQETQYF
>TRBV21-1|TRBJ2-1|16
CASSKRKVLAYGEQFF
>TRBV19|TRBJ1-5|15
CASSIGTGGSQPQHF
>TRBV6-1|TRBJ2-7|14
CASQRGGTAYEQYF
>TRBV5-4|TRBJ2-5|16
CASSPSDGVVQETQYF
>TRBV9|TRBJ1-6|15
CASSVGQGYNSPLHF
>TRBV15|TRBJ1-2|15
CATSREPGVYYGYTF